These T cell receptor beta chains were read from a single sample in a study of T cells after yellow fever vaccination. TCRdb re-called the 5' RACE reads with MiXCR, one entry per CDR3 protein. The sample records hundreds of thousands of distinct CDR3 sequences, about 12% being singletons. The sample was PBMCs, taken on the day of the yellow fever booster vaccination. The receptors stem from a man younger than 45 who received the YFV17D yellow fever vaccine. Each CDR3 is given with its conserved first and last residue. Each record gives: D gene, V gene, J gene, clone size, CDR3 DNA, CDR3 protein. The D gene is left open where the match is weak. Size values are once, few and many counts, or a class for expanded clones, and some rows have none.

>.|TRBV9|TRBJ2-7|few
TGTGCCAGCAGCGTAGACTTGGGAACCTACGAGCAGTACTTC
CASSVDLGTYEQYF
>.|TRBV7-6|TRBJ2-7|few
TGTGCCAGCAGCTTGGAGCTAGGGGCTTTTTACGAGCAGTACTTC
CASSLELGAFYEQYF
>.|TRBV4-1|TRBJ2-1|few
TGCGCCAGCAGCCAAGATCGGGAAGGTGGCAATGAGCAGTTCTTC
CASSQDREGGNEQFF
>.|TRBV27|TRBJ2-1|.
TGTGCCACGAAGGAAGCCTACAATGAGCAGTTCTTC
CATKEAYNEQFF
>.|TRBV6-1|TRBJ1-1|few
TGTGCCAGCAGTCAAGGTACCCAAAGGAACACTGAAGCTTTCTTT
CASSQGTQRNTEAFF
>.|TRBV7-2|TRBJ2-7|many
TGTGCCAGCAGCTTACCGGGACCACCCTACGAGCAGTACTTC
CASSLPGPPYEQYF
>.|TRBV20-1|TRBJ1-5|.
TGCTGGTATGGGGTCCCTTGGCGGCAGCCCCAGCATTTT
CWYGVPWRQPQHF
>TRBD1|TRBV25-1|TRBJ1-6|.
TGTGCCAGCAGTGCAGGGACAGGCTTTAATTCACCCCTCCACTTT
CASSAGTGFNSPLHF
>.|TRBV11-3|TRBJ1-4|.
TGTGCCAGCAGCTTATTGCCGGCGAATGAAAAACTGTTTTTT
CASSLLPANEKLFF
>.|TRBV12-3/TRBV12-4|TRBJ2-7|many
TGTGCCAGCAGTTTTCAGCAGTCCTACGAGCAGTACTTC
CASSFQQSYEQYF
>.|TRBV20-1|TRBJ2-7|.
TGCAGTGCTGGCTCCTCCGGGACCCTCAGGAACGAGCAGTACTTC
CSAGSSGTLRNEQYF
>.|TRBV27|TRBJ2-3|many
TGTGCCAGCAGCTTTTCGGATACGCAGTATTTT
CASSFSDTQYF
>.|TRBV20-1|TRBJ2-1|.
TGCAGTGCTAGAGATTTCCCGGGGTGGGATGAGCAGTTCTTC
CSARDFPGWDEQFF
>TRBD2|TRBV5-4|TRBJ2-1|.
TGTGCCAGCACCGACCCCAGGGCGGGGGGGCAAGAGCAGTTCTTC
CASTDPRAGGQEQFF
>.|TRBV10-3|TRBJ2-4|few
TGTGCCATCAGTGCAGGAGTCAAAAACATTCAGTACTTC
CAISAGVKNIQYF
>.|TRBV7-9|TRBJ2-5|.
TGTGCCAGCAGCCCCGACGGTCAAGAGACCCAGTACTTC
CASSPDGQETQYF
>.|TRBV6-1|TRBJ2-5|few
TGTGCCAGCGTCTCTCAGGGTTGGGGGTACCAAGAGACCCAGTACTTC
CASVSQGWGYQETQYF
>TRBD1|TRBV20-1|TRBJ2-2|few
TGCAGTGCTAGATTCAGGGGGCGGAACCTCGGGGAGCTGTTTTTT
CSARFRGRNLGELFF
>.|TRBV5-1|TRBJ1-4|few
TGCGCCAGCGCCCTTGGGGGGGCGCCTAATGAAAAACTGTTTTTT
CASALGGAPNEKLFF
>.|TRBV4-3|TRBJ1-1|few
TGCGCCAGCAGCCAAGCTGAGTCCTACAACACTGAAGCTTTCTTT
CASSQAESYNTEAFF
>.|TRBV20-1|TRBJ1-1|few
TGCAGTGCTGACTTGGTCACTGAAGCTTTCTTT
CSADLVTEAFF
>.|TRBV7-3|TRBJ1-3|.
TGTGCCAGCAGCTTAACAGGGGCATTCTCCGGAAACACCATATATTTT
CASSLTGAFSGNTIYF
>.|TRBV5-1|TRBJ2-3|few
TGCGCCAGCAGCAGCACAGGGTTCACAGATACGCAGTATTTT
CASSSTGFTDTQYF
>.|TRBV24-1|TRBJ2-1|many
TGTGCCACCAGTGATGCAAAGGGGTTCTACAATGAGCAGTTCTTC
CATSDAKGFYNEQFF
>TRBD1|TRBV6-2/TRBV6-3|TRBJ1-1|many
TGTGCCAGCAGTACCGGACAGGGGAGGTACCCTGAAGCTTTCTTT
CASSTGQGRYPEAFF
>TRBD2|TRBV7-2|TRBJ2-7|few
TGTGCCAGCAGCCCAAGGAACCCGGGACTAGCGGGAGTCGAGCAGTACTTC
CASSPRNPGLAGVEQYF
>.|TRBV28|TRBJ2-1|.
TGTGCCAGCAGGGATGGACAGTTTAGATACAATGAGCAGTTCTTC
CASRDGQFRYNEQFF
>.|TRBV7-2|TRBJ2-5|many
TGTGCCAGCAGCATAGATCCGCCCCCGGAGACCCAGTACTTC
CASSIDPPPETQYF
>TRBD2|TRBV20-1|TRBJ2-5|few
TGCAGTGCTTTAAATAGTTGGGCTAGCGGGAGGCAAGAGACCCAGTACTTC
CSALNSWASGRQETQYF
>TRBD1|TRBV20-1|TRBJ2-1|few
TGCAGTGCTCTTCTTCCGGGACAGGGTTATAATGAGCAGTTCTTC
CSALLPGQGYNEQFF
>.|TRBV7-2|TRBJ2-7|.
TGTGCCAGCAGCTCCCCTTCTACTATCTCCTACGAGCAGTACTTC
CASSSPSTISYEQYF
>.|TRBV2|TRBJ1-4|.
TGTGCCAGCGGGGGGGGTTCGGCTAATGAAAAACTGTTTTTT
CASGGGSANEKLFF
>.|TRBV27|TRBJ1-4|.
TGTGCCAGCAGTTTCGGGCGGCACCGGGAAAAACTGTTTTTT
CASSFGRHREKLFF
>.|TRBV20-1|TRBJ2-3|few
TGCAGTGCTCCCAGGGACGGTAGCACAGATACGCAGTATTTT
CSAPRDGSTDTQYF
>TRBD2|TRBV20-1|TRBJ2-5|many
TGCAGTGCCACCGCGACTAGCGGGGGGTTGCGGACCCAGTACTTC
CSATATSGGLRTQYF
>TRBD1|TRBV5-6|TRBJ1-1|.
TGTGCCAGCAGCTTGGTCGGACAGGGGAGTACTGAAGCTTTCTTT
CASSLVGQGSTEAFF
>.|TRBV20-1|TRBJ2-3|.
TGCAGTGCTAGATTCATTGGGCTTGGGGCGCGAGGAAGGGCCTCGTTAGGGGCAGATACGCAGTATTTT
CSARFIGLGARGRASLGADTQYF
>.|TRBV5-5|TRBJ2-7|.
TGTGCCAGCAGCTTGTTGCCGGCAGCCAGAGGAGGCGGCGAGCAGTACTTC
CASSLLPAARGGGEQYF
>.|TRBV4-3|TRBJ2-7|few
TGCGCCAGCAGCCAAGAGGCGGGCTACGAGCAGTACTTC
CASSQEAGYEQYF
>.|TRBV7-2|TRBJ2-7|few
TGTGCCAGCAGCTTTAGCCCCTTGGAGCAGTACTTC
CASSFSPLEQYF
>.|TRBV7-7|TRBJ2-3|few
TGTGCTAGCAGCTTAGCCGGGACACGAGATAGCACAGATACGCAGTATTTT
CASSLAGTRDSTDTQYF
>TRBD1|TRBV27|TRBJ1-1|few
TGTGCCAGCAACCGCGGACAGGGGAGTTATAATTTCTTT
CASNRGQGSYNFF
>.|TRBV3-1|TRBJ1-5|.
TGTCCCCAATGCCCCCAGCATTTT
CPQCPQHF
>TRBD2|TRBV20-1|TRBJ2-1|.
TGCAGTGCTGAGTCCGGGACTAGCGGGAGGCAGACCTACAATGAGCAGTTCTTC
CSAESGTSGRQTYNEQFF
>.|TRBV7-9|TRBJ2-1|few
TGTGCCAGCAGCCCGACAGGAAGGGTAAACAATGAGCAGTTCTTC
CASSPTGRVNNEQFF
>.|TRBV18|TRBJ2-1|.
TGTGCCAGCTCACCAAACGTCCGGGACAATGAGCAGTTCTTC
CASSPNVRDNEQFF
>TRBD2|TRBV27|TRBJ2-1|few
TGTGCCAGCAGTCCCGGGACTAGCGGGCTCCGGGGCAATGAGCAGTTCTTC
CASSPGTSGLRGNEQFF
>TRBD2|TRBV9|TRBJ2-5|few
TGTGCCAGCAGCGCCCTAGCGGGAGGGCCAGGGGAGACCCAGTACTTC
CASSALAGGPGETQYF
>.|TRBV2|TRBJ2-2|few
TGTGCCAGCAGGGCGGGACTCCCGAACACCGGGGAGCTGTTTTTT
CASRAGLPNTGELFF